Presented here are 27 T cell receptor beta chains from one specimen sequenced in a study of tumor-infiltrating lymphocytes in primary liver carcinoma. RNA isolated from unsorted whole blood supplied the blood RNA, with germline DNA also extracted. Synthesis of TCR beta cDNA was carried out from 500 ng total RNA with a constant-region primer. Modified slightly, ARM-PCR produced TCR beta libraries over three nested multiplex PCR rounds. Amplification in the first two PCR rounds was performed using TRBV1-TRBV30 forward primers and a C-beta reverse primer for 10 cycles each. TCRdb independently ran MiXCR on the multiplex PCR reads; one entry per CDR3 protein. The sample includes about 200,000 distinct CDR3 sequences, less than 75% of them seen just once. The sample consisted of peripheral blood. The receptors were gathered from a woman aged 60 to 75 with primary liver carcinoma and hepatitis B virus infection.

The V call is TRBV29-1, the J call TRBJ2-7; D perhaps matches TRBD2 (5 bases). CDR3 length: 14 amino acids. Germline V gene lookup returns CDR1 SQVTM and CDR2 ANQGSEA. V shed 8 bases and J shed 3 bases, with 20 bases lying between them. The CDR3 spells CSLYLVGDYYEQYF. In DNA, the CDR3 is TGCAGCCTGTATCTCGTTGGTGACTACTACGAGCAGTACTTC.

In this sample, this clonotype turned up a few times. This chain connects TRBV6-5 to TRBJ2-3; D unresolved. The CDR3 totals 14 residues. V shed 4 bases and J shed 0 bases, with 8 bases lying between them. Looked up from germline, CDR1 is MNHEY and CDR2 is SVGAGI. For the CDR3, the DNA is TGTGCCAGCAGTTTTCTTGCTAGCACAGATACGCAGTATTTT. As protein: CASSFLASTDTQYF.

Worth noting for this clonotype: Just one base apart from a much larger clone, this may be a read error. This sequence joins TRBV4-1 and TRBJ2-7; D is uncertain. Looked up from germline, CDR1 is MGHRA and CDR2 is YSYEKL. This CDR3 comprises 13 residues. The CDR3, as DNA: TGCGCCGGCAGCCAAGTAGTGGTGGACGAGCAGTACTTC. Translating it yields CAGSQVVVDEQYF.

In this sample, this clonotype is medium-sized. CDR3 sequence: CASSLDPGSPLHF. The DNA for the CDR3 is TGTGCCAGCAGCTTAGATCCGGGATCACCCCTCCACTTT. V usage is TRBV11-2 and J usage is TRBJ1-6; D gene uncertain. This CDR3 is 13 amino acids long. The germline CDR1 and CDR2 sequences are SGHAT and FQNNGV. Trimming shortened V by 0 bases and J by 10 bases, and 7 bases separated the two germline ends. Variable domain in full (rest from reference TRBV11-2 and TRBJ1-6): EAGVAQSPRYKIIEKRQSVAFWCNPISGHATLYWYQQILGQGPKLLIQFQNNGVVDDSQLPKDRFSAERLKGVDSTLKIQPAKLEDSAVYLCASSLDPGSPLHFGNGTRLTVT.

Turning to this clonotype: A much larger clone lies one base from this, so it may be a read error. Lacking the conserved final phenylalanine or tryptophan, this CDR3 likely reflects a read error. CDR3 sequence: CASSPTGQNTEAFV. CDR3 coding DNA: TGTGCCAGCAGCCCTACTGGACAGAACACTGAAGCTTTCGTT. V usage is TRBV12-3 or TRBV12-4 and J usage is TRBJ1-1; D possibly corresponds to TRBD1 (5 bases). The CDR3 consists of 14 residues. Trimming cost V 6 bases and J 1 base, with 12 bases left between them.

A note on this clonotype: This may come from a read error, since a much larger clone is one base off. The chain links TRBV6-6 to TRBJ2-6; 10 nucleotides match TRBD1. This CDR3 contains 17 residues. Trimming took 6 bases from V and 2 from J; bases not matched to a gene: 7. In germline, CDR1 is MNHNY, CDR2 SVGAGI (reference sequence). The CDR3 DNA sequence: TGTGCCAGCAGCCCCGACAGGGGGCCTACTGGGGCCAACGTCCTGACTTTC. Protein sequence: CASSPDRGPTGANVLTF.

V is TRBV5-1 and J is TRBJ2-3; 7 positions agree with TRBD2. V trimming: 5 bases; J trimming: 5 bases; junction bases outside the gene matches: 5. The germline CDR1 and CDR2 sequences are SGHRS and YFSETQ. The CDR3 loop spans 13 amino acids. The CDR3 sequence is CASREPGGDTQYF. The CDR3 DNA reads as TGCGCCAGCAGGGAACCGGGGGGAGATACGCAGTATTTT.

The chain employs TRBV11-2 and TRBJ2-7, with unresolved D. Germline CDR1 is SGHAT and CDR2 is FQNNGV. The CDR3 contains 11 residues. Trimming stripped 6 bases from V and 12 bases from J, with 15 bases between. CDR3 residues: CASRQTGELYF. The CDR3, as DNA: TGTGCCAGCAGGCAGACTGGCGAACTGTACTTC. The full variable domain, in which reference TRBV11-2 and TRBJ2-7 provide the parts outside the CDR3, is EAGVAQSPRYKIIEKRQSVAFWCNPISGHATLYWYQQILGQGPKLLIQFQNNGVVDDSQLPKDRFSAERLKGVDSTLKIQPAKLEDSAVYLCASRQTGELYFGPGTRLTVT.

This clonotype was seen only once. Being one base from a much bigger clone, this may be a read error. The rearrangement links TRBV4-2 to TRBJ2-3; D may correspond to TRBD1 or TRBD2 (6 bases each). Germline CDR1 LGHNA, CDR2 YNFKEQ. CDR3 length: 16 residues. For the CDR3, the DNA is TGTGCCAGCAGCCAAGGCGAGGCGTGGGGGGCCGATACGCACTATTTT. Translated, it gives CASSQGEAWGADTHYF.

The V gene is TRBV4-1, the J gene TRBJ2-7; D call uncertain. Germline-derived CDR1 and CDR2 are MGHRA and YSYEKL. The CDR3 is made up of 13 amino acids. V dropped 1 base and J dropped 8 bases, with 12 bases sitting between them. CDR3: CASSQVSGDKQYF. The CDR3 DNA follows: TGCGCCAGCAGCCAAGTTTCGGGCGACAAGCAGTACTTC.

This clonotype was recorded at least ten times. This sequence joins TRBV29-1 and TRBJ2-5; TRBD1 is a possible D gene (6 bases). This CDR3 is built from 12 residues. The germline CDR1 and CDR2 sequences are SQVTM and ANQGSEA. CDR3 sequence (DNA): TGCAGACCGGGACACACCGCACTGACCCAGTACTTC. Its protein product is CRPGHTALTQYF. Complete variable domain (other parts from reference TRBV29-1 and TRBJ2-5): SAVISQKPSRDICQRGTSLTIQCQVDSQVTMMFWYRQQPGQSLTLIATANQGSEATYESGFVIDKFPISRPNLTFSTLTVSNMSPEDSSIYLCRPGHTALTQYFGPGTRLLVL.

This clonotype was observed once. One junction end disagrees with the germline gene, perhaps due to a read error. This chain links TRBV10-3 with TRBJ2-3; TRBD2 matches 8 bases. The CDR3 has 14 residues. CDR1 is ENHRY and CDR2 is SYGVKD in the germline V gene. The CDR3 DNA sequence: TGTGCCATCAGTGAGTCCCTGCGACTAGCGACGCATTATTTT. It codes for CAISESLRLATHYF.

About this clonotype itself: An end of the junction does not agree with germline; a read error may underlie this. The V gene is TRBV10-1, the J gene TRBJ1-2; D perhaps matches TRBD1 (6 bases). CDR3 length: 16 amino acids. Germline V lookup: CDR1 WNHNN, CDR2 SYGVQD (reference sequence). CDR3 loop: CAIRKSGTWGEDGYAF. Written as DNA, the CDR3 is TGTGCCATCAGGAAATCCGGGACATGGGGCGAGGATGGCTACGCCTTC.

On this clonotype: The junction departs from the called germline gene at one end, perhaps through a read error. The chain joins TRBV7-9 to TRBJ2-1, with TRBD2 identical over 7 bases. The CDR3 consists of 13 residues. The germline V gene has CDR1 SEHNR and CDR2 FQNEAQ (reference sequence). CDR3 sequence (DNA): TGTGCCAGCAGTTTCGCGGGAGACAATGAGCACTTCTTC. Protein sequence: CASSFAGDNEHFF.

This chain joins TRBV11-2 and TRBJ2-5; TRBD1 is a possible D gene (5 bases). Between the trimmed V and J ends, which lost 1 base and 5 bases, there was a span of 17 bases. This CDR3 spans 16 amino acids. The germline V gene encodes CDR1 SGHAT and CDR2 FQNNGV. This CDR3 reads CASSLGATVEWETQYF. The CDR3 nucleotides are TGTGCCAGCAGCTTAGGGGCGACAGTGGAATGGGAGACCCAGTACTTC.

This chain uses TRBV5-1 with TRBJ2-7; TRBD1 aligns across 8 bases. In germline, CDR1 is SGHRS, CDR2 YFSETQ. CDR3 size: 15 residues. V shed 5 bases and J 0 bases; nucleotides not matched to a gene: 7. CDR3 nucleotides: TGCGCCAGCAGAAGACAGGGGAGTAGCTCCTACGAGCAGTACTTC. This encodes CASRRQGSSSYEQYF.

This clonotype turned up a few times. The V call is TRBV7-3, the J call TRBJ2-3; 7 bases line up with TRBD2. The CDR3 runs to 14 residues. Trimming cost V 5 bases and J 2 bases; bases outside gene matches: 4. CDR1 is SGHTA, CDR2 FQGTGA, per germline. CDR3 bases: TGTGCCAGCAGCCGGGACTACTTCACAGATACGCAGTATTTT. Its protein is CASSRDYFTDTQYF.

The chain is built from TRBV6-1 and TRBJ2-3; D tentatively reads TRBD1 or TRBD2 (5 bases each). The germline gives CDR1 MNHNS, CDR2 SASEGT. This CDR3 has 14 amino acids. Here the CDR3 DNA reads TGTGGCAACATCAGATTATCGGGGCCAGATACGCAGTATTTT. As protein: CGNIRLSGPDTQYF.

The chain uses TRBV6-6 and TRBJ1-4, with D possibly being TRBD1 (6 bases). CDR3 length: 15 amino acids. Germline assignment: CDR1 MNHNY and CDR2 SVGAGI (reference sequence). Trimming removed 5 bases at V and 3 bases at J, with 13 bases between. DNA of the CDR3: TGTGCCAGCAGTAGGAACAGGGAAGCTAATGAAAAACTGTTTTTT. Residues: CASSRNREANEKLFF.

Comments on this clonotype: The junction and the germline gene differ at one end; a read error may be behind it. The chain joins TRBV11-2 to TRBJ1-3; D is uncertain. The CDR3 is 14 amino acids. CDR1 is SGHAT and CDR2 is FQNNGV in the germline V gene. As DNA, the CDR3 is TGTGCCAGCGGCCCCCAGTTCTCTGGAAACGCCATATATTTT. Encoded protein: CASGPQFSGNAIYF.

This clonotype appeared many times. The chain recombines TRBV6-1 with TRBJ1-4; 7 nucleotides match TRBD1. This CDR3 has 16 residues. V lost 11 bases to trimming and J lost 8 bases; unmatched junction nucleotides: 20. Germline V gene data show CDR1 as MNHNS and CDR2 as SASEGT. CDR3 sequence (DNA): TGTGCCGCAACCGGGACAGCTTCCACATCAGGGGAAAAACTGTTTTTT. It codes for CAATGTASTSGEKLFF.

This clonotype was counted at least ten times. V gene TRBV29-1 combines with J gene TRBJ2-3; TRBD1 agrees at 12 bases. Germline V gene lookup returns CDR1 SQVTM and CDR2 ANQGSEA. After removal of 7 bases from V and 3 bases from J, the junction contained 5 bases not matched to a gene. The CDR3 totals 14 residues. As DNA, the CDR3 is TGCAGCGGGAGGGACAGGGGGCTGACAGATACGCAGTATTTT. It specifies CSGRDRGLTDTQYF.

Comments on this clonotype: A single base separates this from a much larger clone, so it may be a read error. V gene TRBV5-5 combines with J gene TRBJ1-1, with unresolved D. CDR1 SGHKS and CDR2 YYEKEE come from the germline V gene (reference sequence). Trimming took off 3 bases at V and 1 base at J, with 16 bases between the two ends. The CDR3 is made up of 16 amino acids. CDR3 nucleotides: TGTGCCAGCAGCTCCGGTGTAGGCGTCCCGAACACTGAAGCTTTCTTT. This sequence encodes CASSSGVGVPNTEAFF.

A word on this clonotype: A much larger clone lies a single base off, so this may be a read error. V and J are TRBV29-1 and TRBJ1-1; 9 bases map to TRBD1. V was pared by 8 bases and J by 10 bases, with 14 bases of the junction left unmatched. Germline CDR1 and CDR2: SQVTM and ANQGSEA. CDR3 length equals 13 residues. CDR3 bases: TGCAGCCCTGGCCGGGACAGGGAAGGTGGAGCTTTCTTT. Its translation: CSPGRDREGGAFF.

The chain couples TRBV11-2 to TRBJ1-2; tentative D call: TRBD1 (6 bases). The CDR3 has 11 residues. Germline CDR1 reads SGHAT; CDR2 reads FQNNGV. The CDR3 sequence is CASCRGPGYTF. CDR3 in DNA: TGTGCAAGCTGCCGGGGGCCTGGCTACACCTTC.

In this sample, this clonotype turned up a few times. The chain employs TRBV28 and TRBJ1-1; tentatively, D is TRBD1 (5 bases). Trimming took 5 bases from V and 11 from J, leaving 15 bases between them. Germline loops: CDR1 MDHEN, CDR2 SYDVKM. The CDR3 extends over 12 amino acids. The CDR3 is CASSLAGVRAFF. The CDR3 DNA follows: TGTGCCAGCAGTCTAGCGGGGGTACGGGCTTTCTTT.

This clonotype showed up many times. V and J are TRBV4-2 and TRBJ1-4, with 8 bases identical to TRBD1. The CDR3 runs 17 residues. CDR1 and CDR2 from the germline V gene are LGHNA and YNFKEQ. J lost 7 bases, V lost 2 bases, and 12 bases had no gene match. For the CDR3, the DNA is TGTGCCAGCAGCCAACCTGGGATCATACAGGGGGGTGAAAAACTGTTTTTT. Protein: CASSQPGIIQGGEKLFF.